The clone carrying this T cell receptor beta chain showed up just a few times. Its antigen is currently unknown. The data were taken from a study of CD8+ T cells in alopecia areata. The overall study: Treated patients received oral tofacitinib, 5 to 10 mg twice daily. Study-level points and caveats: Across lesional scalp, and particularly alopecia totalis/universalis, clonality surpassed that of normal scalp.

Extracted from the samples, RNA was reverse transcribed into cDNA to serve as the sequencing template. The assay was immunoSEQ multiplex PCR, and TCRdb's table has in-frame clones only and misses some. The table has 100,000 to 150,000 clones, approximately 38% seen once. Researchers took lesional scalp punch biopsies and peripheral blood from people who were alopecia areata patients. The sequenced sample was CD4+ T cells sorted from blood. The sequence came from a human donor with alopecia areata.

CDR3 nucleotide sequence: TGTGCCAGCAGTTCTCTGGGCGTCTACACCGGGGAGCTGTTTTTT. Protein sequence: CASSSLGVYTGELFF. This rearrangement joins TRBV28 to TRBJ2-2; no clear D gene. V lost 4 bases and J 3 bases, leaving 12 bases between the germline ends. CDR1 is MDHEN and CDR2 is SYDVKM in the germline V gene. The CDR3 runs 15 residues.